This is a list of T cell receptor beta chains from one sample in a study of blood T cell repertoires in COVID-19. Profiled with immunoSEQ multiplex PCR; TCRdb holds only in-frame clones, not every one. This sample carries some 100,000 clones, roughly 84% of them seen once, and the ten largest clones take around 8%. Sequences were obtained from peripheral blood. The receptors come from a woman older than 75 with active or convalescent COVID-19. Each CDR3 is given with its conserved first and last residue.

cdr3_aa	v_call	j_call
CASSHGQGGDTQYF	TRBV7-9	TRBJ2-3
CASSWLPNTEAFF	TRBV27	TRBJ1-1
CASSLEQGSRGYTF	TRBV5-1	TRBJ1-2
CASSLYRAYGYTF	TRBV28	TRBJ1-2
CASSTTASPYEQYF	TRBV27	TRBJ2-7
CASRSGGVGTDTQYF	TRBV6-5	TRBJ2-3
CASAPQGAPTEQYF	TRBV5-1	TRBJ2-7
CASSLPGQGARNEQFF	TRBV18	TRBJ2-1
CASSSFRGPGGYEQYF	TRBV4-1	TRBJ2-7
CASSPAPAGVIEQYF	TRBV18	TRBJ2-7
CASSWGLAGGGPITDTQYF	TRBV7-9	TRBJ2-3
CASRYEGKSYEQYF	TRBV5-4	TRBJ2-7
CASSSRVGQGSQPQHF	TRBV5-6	TRBJ1-5
CASSSGIHEQYF	TRBV12-3/TRBV12-4	TRBJ2-7
CASSLGLAPMTYEQYF	TRBV5-1	TRBJ2-7
CASSQIPGQGEEQYF	TRBV27	TRBJ2-7
CASSFTRLPSGNTIYF	TRBV6-5	TRBJ1-3
CASSLGPGGPKKYF	TRBV5-4	TRBJ2-3
CASSQGGTVNNSPLHF	TRBV28	TRBJ1-6
CASSQDAFKKGPNRSGNTIYF	TRBV3-1/TRBV3-2	TRBJ1-3
CASRGAVTVSSYEQYF	TRBV21-1	TRBJ2-7
CASSFGTNGGNEKLFF	TRBV5-8	TRBJ1-4
CASSRLAGEQETQYF	TRBV5-1	TRBJ2-5
CASSTTLGGAGYGYTF	TRBV9	TRBJ1-2
CASSPDRTYGPQHF	TRBV18	TRBJ1-5
CASSAGLDTQYF	TRBV7-3	TRBJ2-3
CASGGPPAGTDTQYF	TRBV3-1/TRBV3-2	TRBJ2-3
CASSLLGGSPDTQYF	TRBV5-1	TRBJ2-3
CASSGQGTNQPQHF	TRBV6-5	TRBJ1-5
CASSPRWTDNSPLHF	TRBV25-1	TRBJ1-6
CASSLAGSSNQPQHF	TRBV5-8	TRBJ1-5
CASSLLGHRVSGANVLTF	TRBV7-9	TRBJ2-6
CASSLLSGEAYEQYF	TRBV5-1	TRBJ2-7
CASSKLAGGPNEQYF	TRBV6-5	TRBJ2-7
CASRKTGVGELFF	TRBV6-5	TRBJ2-2
CASSLTGISGVTEAFF	TRBV28	TRBJ1-1
CASSLDNLRGYGYTF	TRBV11-2	TRBJ1-2
CASSVPTGTANYGYTF	TRBV5-4	TRBJ1-2